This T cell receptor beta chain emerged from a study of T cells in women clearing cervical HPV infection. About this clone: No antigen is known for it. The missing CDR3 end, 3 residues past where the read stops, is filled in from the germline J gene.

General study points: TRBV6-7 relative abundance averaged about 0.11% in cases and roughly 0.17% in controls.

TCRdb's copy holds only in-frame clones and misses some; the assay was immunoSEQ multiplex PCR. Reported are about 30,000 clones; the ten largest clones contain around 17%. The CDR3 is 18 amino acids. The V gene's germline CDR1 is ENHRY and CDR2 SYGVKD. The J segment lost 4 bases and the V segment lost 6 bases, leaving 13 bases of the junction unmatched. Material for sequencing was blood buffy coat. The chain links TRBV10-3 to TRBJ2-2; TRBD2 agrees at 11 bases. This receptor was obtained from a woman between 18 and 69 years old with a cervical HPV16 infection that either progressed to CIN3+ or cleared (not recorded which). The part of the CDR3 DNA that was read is TGTGCCATCAGGGGACTCCTCGGTCTAGCGGGGGGCACCGGGGAG. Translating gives CAIRGLLGLAGGTGE. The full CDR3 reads CAIRGLLGLAGGTGELFF.